Following are 31 T cell receptor beta chains from one sample sequenced in a study of shared clonotypes between healthy human individuals. Clones were read by immunoSEQ multiplex PCR, and TCRdb kept only the in-frame ones, dropping some. Of over 1.5 million clones in the sample, 95% to 99% are singletons; the top ten hold approximately 0.45%. The sample taken for sequencing was naive CD4+ T cells sorted from blood. Subset meaning: CD45RA+ positively selected. Receptors were obtained from a man aged 30-40 years in good health.

V is TRBV11-2 and J is TRBJ2-7; 8 nucleotides line up with TRBD1. The CDR3 extends over 15 amino acids. The junction had 8 bases not matched to a gene; V was cut back by 5 bases and J by 2 bases. CDR1 is SGHAT, CDR2 FQNNGV, per germline. CDR3 sequence: CASSNSGQVTYEQYF. The CDR3 nucleotides read TGTGCCAGCAGCAACTCGGGACAGGTCACCTACGAGCAGTACTTC.

The chain recombines TRBV9 with TRBJ2-1; 8 bases map to TRBD2. V gave up 0 bases and J gave up 0 bases; unmatched junction bases: 8. Looked up from germline, CDR1 is SGDLS and CDR2 is YYNGEE. There are 18 residues in the CDR3. The CDR3 sequence: CASSVAGGRSYSYNEQFF. The CDR3 DNA sequence: TGTGCCAGCAGCGTAGCGGGCGGGAGGTCCTACTCCTACAATGAGCAGTTCTTC.

This sequence joins TRBV28 and TRBJ2-3; D gene ambiguous. CDR1 is MDHEN and CDR2 is SYDVKM in the germline V gene. The V end was cut by 4 bases, the J end by 10 bases, with 9 bases between. The CDR3 totals 11 residues. For the CDR3, the DNA is TGTGCCAGCAGTTCCCGCCAGGCGCAGTATTTT. Its translation is CASSSRQAQYF.

The chain is built from TRBV5-4 and TRBJ2-2, with 9 nucleotides matching TRBD1. Unmatched junction bases numbered 6, after V lost 3 bases and J lost 6 bases. This CDR3 is built from 15 residues. Germline V gene data show CDR1 as SGHNT and CDR2 as YYREEE (reference sequence). Here the CDR3 DNA reads TGTGCCAGCAGCTCGAGGGGACAGGGCTCCGGGGAGCTGTTTTTT. Its protein product is CASSSRGQGSGELFF.

This clone has just one count. The same CDR3 arises from other DNA sequences in this sample as well. In DNA, the CDR3 is TGTGCCAGCAGCCTAGGACCTTTAGAGACCCAGTACTTC. This codes for CASSLGPLETQYF. V and J are TRBV5-4 and TRBJ2-5; D remains ambiguous. Germline CDR1 is SGHNT and CDR2 is YYREEE (reference sequence). The CDR3 is made up of 13 amino acids. V lost 4 bases to trimming and J lost 4 bases, with 11 bases between them.

The chain carries TRBV7-2 and TRBJ2-7, with a weak D call TRBD2 (5 bases). Trimming shortened V by 6 bases and J by 3 bases, and 18 bases separated the two germline ends. Germline V CDR1 and CDR2: SGHTA, FQGNSA. The CDR3 consists of 15 residues. CDR3 protein: CASSSERTFSYEQYF. The CDR3 DNA is TGTGCCAGCAGTTCAGAGCGGACCTTCAGCTACGAGCAGTACTTC.

V gene TRBV6-5 combines with J gene TRBJ2-2; a weak D match, TRBD1 (6 bases). Trimming left V 2 bases short and J 7 bases short, with 11 bases between. This CDR3 region has 14 residues. Germline CDR1 is MNHEY and CDR2 is SVGAGI. In DNA form, the CDR3 reads TGTGCCAGCAGTTACCTACAGGGTCTCGGGGAGCTGTTTTTT. This sequence encodes CASSYLQGLGELFF.

The chain links TRBV6-5 to TRBJ2-1; 8 bases agree with TRBD2. The CDR3 length is 15 residues. Germline V gene data show CDR1 as MNHEY and CDR2 as SVGAGI. With V trimmed by 6 bases and J by 2 bases, 6 bases remained unmatched. CDR3 bases: TGTGCCAGCAGGTCGTCGGGACTAGCCTACAATGAGCAGTTCTTC. It encodes CASRSSGLAYNEQFF.

The chain is built from TRBV9 and TRBJ2-1; D uncertain. Trimming removed 0 bases at V and 9 bases at J, with 7 bases between. The V gene's germline CDR1 is SGDLS and CDR2 YYNGEE. The CDR3 is made up of 12 amino acids. CDR3 sequence (DNA): TGTGCCAGCAGCGTAGGAATGGGTGAGCAGTTCTTC. Translating gives CASSVGMGEQFF. The full variable domain, completed using reference TRBV9 and TRBJ2-1, is DSGVTQTPKHLITATGQRVTLRCSPRSGDLSVYWYQQSLDQGLQFLIQYYNGEERAKGNILERFSAQQFPDLHSELNLSSLELGDSALYFCASSVGMGEQFFGPGTRLTVL.

The V call is TRBV7-8, the J call TRBJ2-6; possible D gene TRBD2, 6 bases. The CDR3 runs to 15 residues. Germline V gene lookup returns CDR1 SGHVS and CDR2 FQNEAQ. Trimming removed 5 bases from V and 1 base from J, with 9 bases in between. For the CDR3, the DNA is TGTGCCAGCAGCCTTAGCGGATCTGGGGCCAACGTCCTGACTTTC. Translating gives CASSLSGSGANVLTF.

This chain joins TRBV5-1 and TRBJ1-4; the D gene is possibly TRBD1 (6 bases). V was cut by 4 bases and J by 5 bases, with 12 bases left in between. CDR3 length equals 14 residues. CDR1 and CDR2 (germline): SGHRS, YFSETQ. CDR3 DNA sequence: TGCGCCAGCAGCCTGACAGGAGTAAATGAAAAACTGTTTTTT. Translated, it gives CASSLTGVNEKLFF. Together with reference TRBV5-1 and TRBJ1-4, the CDR3 gives the full variable domain: KAGVTQTPRYLIKTRGQQVTLSCSPISGHRSVSWYQQTPGQGLQFLFEYFSETQRNKGNFPGRFSGRQFSNSRSEMNVSTLELGDSALYLCASSLTGVNEKLFFGSGTQLSVL.

The chain carries TRBV28 and TRBJ2-5; 10 bases line up with TRBD2. The CDR3 is made up of 17 amino acids. From germline, CDR1 is MDHEN and CDR2 SYDVKM. J gave up 0 bases and V 2 bases, and 6 bases lay outside the gene matches. CDR3 in DNA: TGTGCCAGCAGTTTACTGCTAGCGGGAGAGCACCAAGAGACCCAGTACTTC. Its translation: CASSLLLAGEHQETQYF.

The chain is built from TRBV27 and TRBJ1-2; D is undetermined. With 2 bases removed from V and 2 bases from J, the gap between germline ends came to 9 bases. The CDR3 consists of 14 residues. Germline V CDR1 and CDR2: MNHEY, SMNVEV (reference sequence). CDR3 in amino acids: CASSLRQTNYGYTF. The CDR3 coding sequence is TGTGCCAGCAGTTTACGGCAGACAAACTATGGCTACACCTTC.

The CDR3 region is CASSADIPPYEQYF. The CDR3, as DNA: TGCGCCAGCAGCGCAGACATTCCCCCCTACGAGCAGTACTTC. The chain carries TRBV4-3 and TRBJ2-7; D ambiguous. The germline gives CDR1 LGHNA, CDR2 YSLEER. The CDR3 runs 14 residues. V lost 5 bases to trimming and J lost 2 bases, with 13 bases between them.

This chain joins TRBV5-6 and TRBJ2-7; 8 bases fit TRBD2. From germline, CDR1 is SGHDT and CDR2 YYEEEE. CDR3 length: 14 amino acids. The J segment lost 0 bases and the V segment lost 7 bases, leaving 6 bases of the junction unmatched. CDR3 sequence: CASLAGRSSYEQYF. The CDR3 DNA sequence: TGTGCCAGCCTAGCGGGTCGGAGCTCCTACGAGCAGTACTTC.

The V and J genes are TRBV15 and TRBJ2-1; 9 bases align to TRBD2. The germline gives CDR1 LNHNV, CDR2 YYDKDF (reference sequence). This CDR3 has 15 amino acids. The trim removed 1 base at V and 6 bases at J, leaving 4 bases unmatched. As DNA, the CDR3 is TGTGCCACCAGCAGAGGGGGGACTAGCATCAATGAGCAGTTCTTC. It yields the protein CATSRGGTSINEQFF.

This chain joins TRBV5-6 and TRBJ2-7; 9 nucleotides align to TRBD1. Germline-derived CDR1 and CDR2 are SGHDT and YYEEEE. V lost 3 bases to trimming and J lost 1 base; unmatched junction nucleotides: 8. The CDR3 is made up of 16 amino acids. The CDR3, as DNA: TGTGCCAGCAGCTGGAAGACCGGGACAGGGTCCTACGAGCAGTACTTC. Translating gives CASSWKTGTGSYEQYF.

The V call is TRBV4-3, the J call TRBJ1-2; D is undetermined. V lost 3 bases and J lost 2, with 19 bases in between. This CDR3 contains 17 residues. Germline CDR1 and CDR2: LGHNA and YSLEER. The CDR3 spells CASSQVPRQQSNYGYTF. CDR3 sequence (DNA): TGCGCCAGCAGCCAGGTCCCACGACAACAGAGCAACTATGGCTACACCTTC.

Turning to this clone: The sample has other DNA sequences that encode this CDR3 too. This chain joins TRBV11-2 and TRBJ1-1, with no clear D. The V end lost 0 bases, the J end lost 2 bases, and 4 bases lay between the germline ends. Germline CDR1 reads SGHAT; CDR2 reads FQNNGV. The CDR3 loop spans 13 amino acids. The CDR3 sequence: CASSLDYNTEAFF. The CDR3 DNA reads as TGTGCCAGCAGCTTAGACTATAACACTGAAGCTTTCTTT.

The chain carries TRBV7-3 and TRBJ2-5; D possibly corresponds to TRBD1 (5 bases). Trimming cost V 5 bases and J 4 bases, with 14 bases left between them. Germline CDR1 and CDR2: SGHTA and FQGTGA. This CDR3 has 14 residues. CDR3 DNA sequence: TGTGCCAGCAGCCGAACAGGTCTCCCAGAGACCCAGTACTTC. Its protein product is CASSRTGLPETQYF.

The chain carries TRBV6-6 and TRBJ1-4, with 8 bases matching TRBD1. The germline CDR1 and CDR2 sequences are MNHNY and SVGAGI (reference sequence). V was clipped by 5 bases and J by 7 bases; unmatched bases: 6. This CDR3 region has 14 residues. CDR3 sequence: CASSLPDRGEKLFF. The CDR3, as DNA: TGTGCCAGCAGTCTGCCCGACAGGGGTGAAAAACTGTTTTTT.

V gene TRBV7-8 combines with J gene TRBJ2-7; no definite D call. Trimming removed 4 bases from V and 6 bases from J, with 13 bases in between. The CDR3 runs 13 residues. The germline V gene has CDR1 SGHVS and CDR2 FQNEAQ. The DNA for the CDR3 is TGTGCCAGCAGCTCAGGACCAAATGGCGAGCAGTACTTC. Its protein is CASSSGPNGEQYF.

The chain combines TRBV18 with TRBJ2-3; D not resolved. CDR3 size: 13 residues. V shed 2 bases and J shed 4 bases, with 7 bases lying between them. Germline CDR1 reads KGHSH; CDR2 reads LQKENI. CDR3 in DNA: TGTGCCAGCTCACCAATGGGTGCAGATACGCAGTATTTT. It codes for CASSPMGADTQYF.

This chain links TRBV19 with TRBJ2-7; 7 bases match TRBD2. Germline V lookup: CDR1 LNHDA, CDR2 SQIVND (reference sequence). The CDR3 consists of 15 residues. With 4 bases clipped from V and 0 bases from J, the junction kept 6 bases outside the gene matches. CDR3 residues: CASSTSSGGSYEQYF. For the CDR3, the DNA is TGTGCCAGTAGTACGTCGTCGGGGGGCTCCTACGAGCAGTACTTC.

This chain connects TRBV30 to TRBJ2-2, with TRBD2 matching 11 bases. Germline CDR1 is GTSNPN and CDR2 is SVGIG (reference sequence). J gave up 5 bases and V 0 bases, and 5 bases lay outside the gene matches. The CDR3 contains 16 residues. The CDR3 sequence is CAWSVILAGVTGELFF. CDR3 DNA sequence: TGTGCCTGGAGTGTCATACTAGCGGGAGTTACCGGGGAGCTGTTTTTT.

This rearrangement joins TRBV9 to TRBJ2-5; either TRBD1 or TRBD2 may supply D (5 bases each). Germline values: CDR1 SGDLS, CDR2 YYNGEE. CDR3 length: 13 residues. The V and J ends lost 4 bases and 0 bases respectively, with 7 bases between them. CDR3 sequence (DNA): TGTGCCAGCAGCCGGGGACACCAAGAGACCCAGTACTTC. It codes for CASSRGHQETQYF.

The chain employs TRBV7-9 and TRBJ2-1; 10 nucleotides match TRBD1. Germline CDR1 is SEHNR and CDR2 is FQNEAQ (reference sequence). Unmatched junction bases numbered 6, after V lost 6 bases and J lost 4 bases. This CDR3 is 15 amino acids long. CDR3 region: CASRPPGQGYNEQFF. As DNA, the CDR3 is TGTGCCAGCAGGCCTCCGGGACAGGGGTACAATGAGCAGTTCTTC. The full variable domain, with the rest looked up from reference TRBV7-9 and TRBJ2-1, is DTGVSQNPRHKITKRGQNVTFRCDPISEHNRLYWYRQTLGQGPEFLTYFQNEAQLEKSRLLSDRFSAERPKGSFSTLEIQRTEQGDSAMYLCASRPPGQGYNEQFFGPGTRLTVL.

This chain joins TRBV5-1 and TRBJ2-7; D possibly corresponds to TRBD1 (6 bases). Germline CDR1 reads SGHRS; CDR2 reads YFSETQ. This CDR3 has 14 residues. Deletions cut 4 bases from V and 6 bases from J, with 17 bases between. CDR3 bases: TGCGCCAGCAGCACCGGGGACATCCGCGGCGAGCAGTACTTC. This gives the protein CASSTGDIRGEQYF.

CDR3 protein: CASSPGGMAGGMMDEQFF. CDR3 DNA: TGCGCCAGCAGCCCGGGGGGGATGGCGGGAGGTATGATGGATGAGCAGTTCTTC. This sequence joins TRBV5-1 and TRBJ2-1; TRBD2 aligns across 8 bases. The CDR3 extends over 18 amino acids. CDR1 SGHRS and CDR2 YFSETQ come from the germline V gene. The junction had 20 bases not matched to a gene; V was cut back by 4 bases and J by 8 bases.

The chain joins TRBV14 to TRBJ2-1; 10 bases match TRBD2. CDR1 is SGHDN and CDR2 is FVKESK in the germline V gene. The CDR3 extends over 16 amino acids. J was trimmed by 4 bases and V by 4 bases; bases with no gene match: 7. The CDR3 region has the DNA TGTGCCAGCAGCCTATATCGACTAGCGGGTTACAATGAGCAGTTCTTC. Its translation: CASSLYRLAGYNEQFF. The full variable domain, its missing parts supplied by reference TRBV14 and TRBJ2-1, is EAGVTQFPSHSVIEKGQTVTLRCDPISGHDNLYWYRRVMGKEIKFLLHFVKESKQDESGMPNNRFLAERTGGTYSTLKVQPAELEDSGVYFCASSLYRLAGYNEQFFGPGTRLTVL.

The V and J genes are TRBV29-1 and TRBJ2-1, with D possibly TRBD2 on 5 matching bases. V gave up 1 base and J gave up 4 bases, with 8 bases separating them. Germline assignment: CDR1 SQVTM and CDR2 ANQGSEA. This CDR3 contains 13 residues. The CDR3: CSVEGEPYNEQFF. DNA for the CDR3: TGCAGCGTTGAAGGGGAGCCTTACAATGAGCAGTTCTTC.